This passage covers 2 T cell receptor beta chains from one sample sequenced in a study of T cell repertoires in cytomegalovirus infection. TCRdb redid the calling of the reads with MiXCR, one entry per CDR3 protein. The sample holds roughly 87,000 distinct CDR3 sequences; about 29% are singletons and the top ten take approximately 75%. For these TCRs, the target antigens are not known. This specimen was CD8+ T cells from cultured PBMCs, taken from culture after CMV antigen stimulation. These receptors were collected from a human donor in good health (CMV status not recorded). Some clones in this sample may be carry-over from other donors' samples.

The chain joins TRBV14 to TRBJ2-7; no firm D call. Per germline, CDR1 SGHDN and CDR2 FVKESK. The CDR3 contains 13 residues. The ends were cut back, 4 bases at V and 7 bases at J, with 14 bases in the middle. CDR3 region: CASSLVSHGEQYF. The CDR3 coding sequence is TGTGCCAGCAGCCTTGTGTCTCATGGGGAGCAGTACTTC.

DNA of the CDR3: TGTGCCAGCAGTCCCCTTAACCTGGGCCTCACCTACGAGCAGTACTTC. It encodes CASSPLNLGLTYEQYF. The chain couples TRBV6-5 to TRBJ2-7, with D hard to call. The CDR3 has 16 amino acids. The V end lost 5 bases, the J end lost 2 bases, and 19 bases lay between the germline ends. Germline V gives CDR1 MNHEY, CDR2 SVGAGI.